The clone carrying this T cell receptor (beta chain) was observed many times. This entry is derived from a study of blood T cells in healthy people across ages. Germline CDR1 and CDR2: SGHKS and YYEKEE (reference sequence). Losses at the gene ends were 4 bases for V and 8 bases for J; bases not matched to a gene: 2. The CDR3 sequence is 12 residues long. The use of a sample-barcoded 5' primer and a J-beta primer mix characterized a second PCR of roughly 6 to 11 cycles. From the 5' RACE reads, TCRdb called clonotypes with MiXCR, one entry per CDR3 protein. The profile shows 600,000 or so distinct CDR3 sequences, roughly 30% of them singletons.

Sequenced sample: blood. The clonotype comes from an elderly woman in good health. V and J are TRBV5-5 and TRBJ2-4, with 8 bases matching TRBD1. This CDR3 is CASSHRGDIQYF. CDR3 DNA: TGTGCCAGCAGCCACAGGGGGGACATTCAGTACTTC.